These T cell receptor beta chains were read from a single sample in a study of response to subunit inactivated influenza vaccine. TCRdb recomputed calls from the RT-PCR reads with MiXCR, one row per CDR3 protein. The data show about 620,000 distinct CDR3 sequences, about 11% seen once. These data were also reused for a study on T cells expressing NK-cell markers.

This specimen was PBMCs from blood, taken on the day of vaccination. The receptors were sampled from a man in his fifties or sixties who received an inactivated influenza vaccine. The CDR3 runs from the conserved cysteine through the conserved F or W. The D gene is left open where the match is weak. Rows give clone size only sometimes, using once, few, many, or a class for an expanded clone.

NA,NA,TRBV5-5,TRBJ2-2,TGTGCCAGCAGCTTTCGGCGGCGGGACACCGGGGAGCTGTTTTTT,CASSFRRRDTGELFF
many,TRBD2,TRBV5-1,TRBJ2-5,TGCGCCAGCAGCGGTGGACTAGCGGGACCAGAGACCCAGTACTTC,CASSGGLAGPETQYF
few,NA,TRBV29-1,TRBJ1-2,TGCAGCGTTCGCTCCCCCCAGGGAGGCTACACCTTC,CSVRSPQGGYTF
few,NA,TRBV6-2/TRBV6-3,TRBJ2-7,TGTGCCAGCAGTTACTCGAGCGGGTTATCCTACGAGCAGTACTTC,CASSYSSGLSYEQYF
few,NA,TRBV2,TRBJ2-5,TGTGCCAGCAGTGGGGTGGAAGAGACCCAGTACTTC,CASSGVEETQYF
many,NA,TRBV5-1,TRBJ2-1,TGCGCCAGCAGCTTCCAGGAGGGTTACAATGAGCAGTTCTTC,CASSFQEGYNEQFF
NA,NA,TRBV5-1,TRBJ2-1,TGCGCCAGCAGCAGGGGGGGACTTAGATTCAATGAGCAGTTCTTC,CASSRGGLRFNEQFF
NA,TRBD2,TRBV7-2,TRBJ2-3,TGTGCCAGCAGCTTAGCCTTATTGATGACTAGCGGGAGTCGAGATACGCAGTATTTT,CASSLALLMTSGSRDTQYF
many,TRBD1,TRBV10-3,TRBJ2-3,TGTGCCATCAGTGATCCCCAAGGGGGACAGGGAACAGATACGCAGTATTTT,CAISDPQGGQGTDTQYF
many,NA,TRBV7-6,TRBJ2-1,TGTGCCAGCAGCCCAGAAAGTGCGGCCAATGAGCAGTTCTTC,CASSPESAANEQFF
few,NA,TRBV5-1,TRBJ1-1,TGCGCCAGCAGCACTAATCTGGGGGTAGACACTGAAGCTTTCTTT,CASSTNLGVDTEAFF
NA,TRBD2,TRBV5-1,TRBJ2-3,TGCGCCAGCAGCCGTGGGACTAGCGGGAATCGCGGCACAGATACGCAGTATTTT,CASSRGTSGNRGTDTQYF
NA,NA,TRBV7-9,TRBJ2-5,TGTGCCAGCAGCTTACCATCGCAGGAGACCCAGTACTTC,CASSLPSQETQYF
NA,TRBD2,TRBV6-5,TRBJ2-2,TGTGCCAGCAGTTACAGACTAGCGCCCGCGAACACCGGGGAGCTGTTTTTT,CASSYRLAPANTGELFF
NA,NA,TRBV6-5,TRBJ2-2,TGTGCCAGCAGTACCGAAGGACGGACGAACACCGGGGAGCTGTTTTTT,CASSTEGRTNTGELFF
few,TRBD1,TRBV29-1,TRBJ2-3,TGCAGCGTGAACAGGGGGCGAGGCACAGATACGCAGTATTTT,CSVNRGRGTDTQYF
NA,TRBD2,TRBV20-1,TRBJ2-5,TGCAGTGCTAGAGAGCCTGGGGGTGGCGGGAGAAGGGAGACCCAGTACTTC,CSAREPGGGGRRETQYF
few,NA,TRBV7-9,TRBJ1-6,TGTGCCAGCAGCTTATTGGTACCGAATTCACCCCTCCACTTT,CASSLLVPNSPLHF
few,TRBD1,TRBV28,TRBJ2-7,TGTGCCAGCAGAAAACAGGGGCACTACGAGCAGTACTTC,CASRKQGHYEQYF
NA,TRBD2,TRBV5-1,TRBJ2-2,TGCGCCGGACTAGCGGGAGGGCCGAACACCGGGGAGCTGTTTTTT,CAGLAGGPNTGELFF
few,NA,TRBV7-9,TRBJ1-4,TGTGCCAGCAGCTTCCACCGTGGACCTAATGAAAAACTGTTTTTT,CASSFHRGPNEKLFF